The 16 T cell receptor beta chains below all came from one sample that was sequenced in a study of T cell responses to AZD1222 COVID-19 vaccine. The repertoire was sequenced with immunoSEQ multiplex PCR; TCRdb's copy has only in-frame clones and lacks some. The sample includes some 150,000 clones, over 75% of them seen just once. The specimen comprised peripheral blood, sampled on day 0 of AZD1222 vaccination. All receptors come from an adult in good health.

The CDR3 nucleotides read TGTGCCAGCTCCCAGGGAAACTATGGCTACACCTTC. Amino acid sequence: CASSQGNYGYTF. The rearrangement joins TRBV9 to TRBJ1-2; possibly TRBD1 for D (5 bases). Germline lookup yields CDR1 SGDLS and CDR2 YYNGEE. V was pared by 7 bases and J by 2 bases, with 9 bases between. CDR3 size: 12 residues.

This clone was seen a single time. The CDR3 is CASSLATENYGYTF. The CDR3 nucleotides are TGTGCCAGCAGCTTAGCGACGGAGAACTATGGCTACACCTTC. J is TRBJ1-2 and V is TRBV7-2; D call uncertain. Trimming removed 0 bases at V and 2 bases at J, with 7 bases between. Germline V gives CDR1 SGHTA, CDR2 FQGNSA. The CDR3 is made up of 14 amino acids.

This CDR3 is CAWSVPTGSNEKLFF. CDR3 sequence (DNA): TGTGCCTGGAGTGTACCGACAGGGTCTAATGAAAAACTGTTTTTT. The rearrangement links TRBV30 to TRBJ1-4, with TRBD1 identical over 7 bases. The V segment lost 0 bases and the J segment 3 bases; nucleotides outside the gene matches: 4. Germline lookup yields CDR1 GTSNPN and CDR2 SVGIG (reference sequence). The CDR3 loop spans 15 amino acids.

This chain links TRBV7-2 with TRBJ2-7; no clear D. V was shortened by 1 base and J by 3 bases, with 10 bases between the two germline ends. This CDR3 has 14 amino acids. Germline V gene sequence: CDR1 SGHTA, CDR2 FQGNSA. CDR3 amino acids: CASSLGTVNYEQYF. The CDR3 DNA reads as TGTGCCAGCAGCTTAGGGACCGTCAACTACGAGCAGTACTTC.

In this sample, this clone turned up once. V and J are TRBV27 and TRBJ2-3, with D hard to call. V gave up 5 bases and J gave up 3 bases, with 6 bases separating them. The germline CDR1 and CDR2 sequences are MNHEY and SMNVEV (reference sequence). The CDR3 runs 12 residues. CDR3 loop: CASSPPTDTQYF. DNA of the CDR3: TGTGCCAGCAGTCCCCCGACAGATACGCAGTATTTT.

The chain carries TRBV28 and TRBJ1-2; TRBD1 might be the D (5 bases). CDR3 length equals 14 residues. From germline, CDR1 is MDHEN and CDR2 SYDVKM. Trimming stripped 6 bases from V and 7 bases from J, with 18 bases between. For the CDR3, the DNA is TGTGCCAGCAGCCCCGTCGGGACGGCCACTGGCTACACCTTC. It translates to CASSPVGTATGYTF.

V is TRBV28 and J is TRBJ1-2; D is possibly TRBD1 (5 bases). The V gene lost 6 bases and the J gene lost 8 bases, with 13 bases spanning the gap. Looked up from germline, CDR1 is MDHEN and CDR2 is SYDVKM. This CDR3 region has 12 residues. The DNA of the CDR3 is TGTGCCAGCAGATATCCGGGGGTCGGCTACACCTTC. Its translation: CASRYPGVGYTF.

This clone was counted only a few times. This chain links TRBV24-1 with TRBJ2-2; TRBD2 matches 10 bases. Unmatched junction bases numbered 1, after V lost 4 bases and J lost 3 bases. Germline V gene sequence: CDR1 KGHDR, CDR2 SFDVKD. This CDR3 region has 15 residues. The CDR3 here is CATSESGRDTGELFF. CDR3 DNA: TGTGCCACCAGTGAAAGCGGGAGGGACACCGGGGAGCTGTTTTTT.

The chain is built from TRBV18 and TRBJ2-7; unclear D gene. V lost 2 bases and J lost 2, with 1 base in between. CDR1 is KGHSH, CDR2 LQKENI, per germline. The CDR3 is 11 amino acids. Here the CDR3 DNA reads TGTGCCAGCTCACCAGCCTACGAGCAGTACTTC. Its protein product is CASSPAYEQYF.

The gene calls are TRBV15 and TRBJ2-3; 10 bases fit TRBD2. The CDR3 is made up of 15 amino acids. CDR1 and CDR2 (germline): LNHNV, YYDKDF (reference sequence). Trimming at V came to 4 bases and at J to 6 bases, leaving 7 bases not matched to a gene. The chain's CDR3 is CATSNLAGVDDTQYF. CDR3 coding DNA: TGTGCCACCAGCAATCTAGCGGGAGTGGATGATACGCAGTATTTT.

The chain has TRBV7-2 and TRBJ2-2; 13 bases line up with TRBD2. This CDR3 has 17 residues. The V gene end was trimmed by 0 bases and the J gene end by 6 bases; junction bases not matched to a gene: 4. The germline V gene encodes CDR1 SGHTA and CDR2 FQGNSA. The CDR3 DNA follows: TGTGCCAGCAGCTTAGCGGGACTAGCGGGATTCGCCGGGGAGCTGTTTTTT. Translation gives CASSLAGLAGFAGELFF.

The chain combines TRBV5-1 with TRBJ2-7; no clear D gene. The V end was cut by 1 base, the J end by 2 bases, with 4 bases between. CDR1 and CDR2 (germline): SGHRS, YFSETQ. This CDR3 comprises 12 residues. Here the CDR3 DNA reads TGCGCCAGCAGCTTGAACCCCTACGAGCAGTACTTC. It encodes CASSLNPYEQYF.

About this clone itself: This CDR3 is also generated by other DNA sequences in the sample. The rearrangement links TRBV18 to TRBJ1-5; TRBD1 matches at 7 bases. The CDR3 sequence is 13 residues long. The germline gives CDR1 KGHSH, CDR2 LQKENI. Losses at the gene ends were 3 bases for V and 5 bases for J; bases not matched to a gene: 1. Here the CDR3 DNA reads TGTGCCAGCTCACCTGGGACAGATCAGCCCCAGCATTTT. Translated: CASSPGTDQPQHF.

V gene TRBV28 combines with J gene TRBJ2-4, with D maybe TRBD1 (6 bases). The CDR3 runs 17 residues. Germline loops: CDR1 MDHEN, CDR2 SYDVKM. The ends were cut back, 4 bases at V and 3 bases at J, with 19 bases in the middle. CDR3 sequence (DNA): TGTGCCAGCAGTTCGGGCAGGGGAAGTTCAAGCAAAAACATTCAGTACTTC. This gives the protein CASSSGRGSSSKNIQYF.

This clone was detected only once. This CDR3 is CAISESRLAGGTDTQYF. DNA for the CDR3: TGTGCCATCAGTGAGTCGCGTCTAGCTGGAGGGACCGATACGCAGTATTTT. The J gene is TRBJ2-3, the V gene TRBV10-3; weak D call: TRBD2 (6 bases). The CDR3 loop spans 17 amino acids. Germline CDR1 and CDR2: ENHRY and SYGVKD. The V gene lost 0 bases and the J gene lost 6 bases, with 19 bases spanning the gap.

The chain couples TRBV24-1 to TRBJ1-2, with TRBD1 matching 9 bases. The CDR3 has 14 amino acids. The V segment lost 4 bases and the J segment 6 bases; nucleotides outside the gene matches: 5. CDR1 is KGHDR and CDR2 is SFDVKD in the germline V gene. For the CDR3, the DNA is TGTGCCACCAGTGACCACAGGGGGCACGATGGCTACACCTTC. Its translation is CATSDHRGHDGYTF.